Each of the 20 T cell receptor beta chains below was sequenced from the same sample in a study of cytomegalovirus exposure and HLA in healthy donors. PCR used 60 Vbeta primers and 13 Jbeta primers. Here immunoSEQ multiplex PCR was the method, and the copy in TCRdb shows in-frame clones only, minus some. The sample records approximately 170,000 clones, roughly 60% being singletons. The sequenced material came from PBMCs. The receptors shown here come from a man aged 40-49 years in good health and CMV-seronegative.

The chain combines TRBV19 with TRBJ2-1; maybe TRBD2 (5 bases). The V and J ends lost 3 bases and 9 bases respectively, with 12 bases between them. Germline assignment: CDR1 LNHDA and CDR2 SQIVND (reference sequence). The CDR3 is 13 amino acids. This chain's CDR3 is CASSIRTLGEQFF. The CDR3, as DNA: TGTGCCAGTAGTATCCGGACTCTGGGTGAGCAGTTCTTC.

CDR3 in amino acids: CASTPPGGDEQYF. DNA of the CDR3: TGTGCCAGCACCCCGCCCGGAGGAGACGAGCAGTACTTC. The rearrangement uses TRBV7-9 and TRBJ2-7; D is possibly TRBD2 (5 bases). Deletions cut 7 bases from V and 5 bases from J, with 15 bases between. Germline V CDR1 and CDR2: SEHNR, FQNEAQ (reference sequence). The CDR3 is 13 residues long.

V is TRBV6-1 and J is TRBJ2-1; TRBD2 matches 8 bases. Germline V gene data show CDR1 as MNHNS and CDR2 as SASEGT. With 6 bases clipped from V and 3 bases from J, the junction kept 7 bases outside the gene matches. The CDR3 covers 15 residues. The CDR3 is CASRNSGTSYNEQFF. The CDR3 DNA follows: TGTGCCAGCAGAAACTCCGGGACTAGCTACAATGAGCAGTTCTTC.

The V gene is TRBV6-4, the J gene TRBJ2-2, with 8 bases identical to TRBD2. Germline V lookup: CDR1 MRHNA, CDR2 SNTAGT. The CDR3 totals 14 residues. Unmatched junction bases numbered 2, after V lost 4 bases and J lost 4 bases. The CDR3 loop reads CASSVLAATGELFF. CDR3 in DNA: TGTGCCAGCAGTGTACTAGCGGCCACCGGGGAGCTGTTTTTT.

This clone has more than one count but fewer than ten. The gene calls are TRBV30 and TRBJ1-4, with 7 nucleotides matching TRBD1. CDR1 GTSNPN and CDR2 SVGIG come from the germline V gene (reference sequence). The V gene end was trimmed by 3 bases and the J gene end by 8 bases; junction bases not matched to a gene: 9. The CDR3 is made up of 14 amino acids. The chain's CDR3 is CAWSGGQAGEKLFF. Here the CDR3 DNA reads TGTGCCTGGAGCGGTGGACAGGCAGGCGAAAAACTGTTTTTT. The full variable domain, in which reference TRBV30 and TRBJ1-4 provide the parts outside the CDR3, is SQTIHQWPATLVQPVGSPLSLECTVEGTSNPNLYWYRQAAGRGLQLLFYSVGIGQISSEVPQNLSASRPQDRQFILSSKKLLLSDSGFYLCAWSGGQAGEKLFFGSGTQLSVL.

The chain is built from TRBV27 and TRBJ1-2; D unresolved. Per the germline V gene, CDR1 is MNHEY and CDR2 is SMNVEV (reference sequence). Trimming removed 5 bases at V and 2 bases at J, with 15 bases between. The CDR3 totals 15 residues. CDR3 sequence reads: CASSQQNSLNYGYTF. The CDR3 DNA sequence: TGTGCCAGCAGTCAACAGAACTCTCTCAACTATGGCTACACCTTC.

This chain links TRBV18 with TRBJ1-3; D is unresolved. Germline CDR1 and CDR2: KGHSH and LQKENI. The CDR3 loop spans 18 amino acids. Trimming pared 0 bases from V and 4 bases from J, leaving 19 bases between. The CDR3 here is CASSPPSRTRHEGNTIYF. The CDR3 bases are TGTGCCAGCTCACCACCTAGTCGAACCAGGCATGAAGGAAACACCATATATTTT.

This chain's CDR3 is CAWSVGQGEKLFF. As DNA, the CDR3 is TGTGCCTGGAGCGTCGGACAGGGTGAAAAACTGTTTTTT. V and J are TRBV30 and TRBJ1-4, with 8 bases matching TRBD1. Germline V gene lookup returns CDR1 GTSNPN and CDR2 SVGIG (reference sequence). The CDR3 covers 13 residues. V shed 3 bases and J 7 bases; nucleotides not matched to a gene: 4.

The rearrangement links TRBV7-9 to TRBJ2-2; 11 bases line up with TRBD1. In germline, CDR1 is SEHNR, CDR2 FQNEAQ (reference sequence). This CDR3 comprises 18 residues. J was trimmed by 4 bases and V by 0 bases; bases with no gene match: 7. In DNA form, the CDR3 reads TGTGCCAGCAGCTTAGCTTTCCGGACAGGGGGCAGCACCGGGGAGCTGTTTTTT. Amino acid sequence: CASSLAFRTGGSTGELFF. The whole variable domain, filled in from reference TRBV7-9 and TRBJ2-2, reads DTGVSQNPRHKITKRGQNVTFRCDPISEHNRLYWYRQTLGQGPEFLTYFQNEAQLEKSRLLSDRFSAERPKGSFSTLEIQRTEQGDSAMYLCASSLAFRTGGSTGELFFGEGSRLTVL.

This clone has a handful of counts. The chain is built from TRBV5-1 and TRBJ1-4; possibly TRBD1 for D (5 bases). Germline V CDR1 and CDR2: SGHRS, YFSETQ. The CDR3 has 16 residues. The V end lost 0 bases, the J end lost 1 base, and 10 bases lay between the germline ends. This CDR3 reads CASSLGQGLTNEKLFF. CDR3 nucleotides: TGCGCCAGCAGCTTGGGTCAGGGCTTAACTAATGAAAAACTGTTTTTT. The full variable domain, its missing parts supplied by reference TRBV5-1 and TRBJ1-4, is KAGVTQTPRYLIKTRGQQVTLSCSPISGHRSVSWYQQTPGQGLQFLFEYFSETQRNKGNFPGRFSGRQFSNSRSEMNVSTLELGDSALYLCASSLGQGLTNEKLFFGSGTQLSVL.

This clone was counted a single time. The gene calls are TRBV11-2 and TRBJ2-1, with 8 nucleotides matching TRBD2. This CDR3 has 13 amino acids. Germline CDR1 is SGHAT and CDR2 is FQNNGV. V shed 7 bases, J shed 9 bases, and the junction held 8 bases outside the gene matches. The CDR3 region is CASTRSGGVEQFF. As DNA, the CDR3 is TGTGCCAGCACCCGCTCCGGGGGGGTTGAGCAGTTCTTC.

In this sample, this clone turned up a few times. The chain employs TRBV28 and TRBJ2-7; 7 bases match TRBD1. CDR1 and CDR2 (germline): MDHEN, SYDVKM. V dropped 8 bases and J dropped 2; count of bases not matched to a gene: 3. CDR3 size: 12 residues. In DNA form, the CDR3 reads TGTGCCAGCGGGACAGTCACCTACGAGCAGTACTTC. Protein sequence: CASGTVTYEQYF.

The chain joins TRBV7-2 to TRBJ1-2, with D perhaps TRBD1 (5 bases). CDR1 is SGHTA, CDR2 FQGNSA, per germline. Trimming took off 6 bases at V and 5 bases at J, with 13 bases between the two ends. There are 13 residues in the CDR3. CDR3 residues: CASSRDSLYGYTF. As DNA, the CDR3 is TGTGCCAGCAGTCGTGACAGCCTGTATGGCTACACCTTC.

This clone was found a few times. The CDR3 nucleotides read TGTGCCAGCAGCTGGGGAGGGTTGGGAGAGACCCAGTACTTC. Translating gives CASSWGGLGETQYF. The rearrangement uses TRBV11-2 and TRBJ2-5; 7 nucleotides match TRBD2. CDR1 SGHAT and CDR2 FQNNGV come from the germline V gene. Trimming at V came to 4 bases and at J to 4 bases, leaving 6 bases not matched to a gene. This CDR3 spans 14 amino acids.

The rearrangement links TRBV7-9 to TRBJ2-3, with TRBD1 as a possible D gene (5 bases). V lost 1 base to trimming and J lost 1 base, with 12 bases between them. Germline-derived CDR1 and CDR2 are SEHNR and FQNEAQ (reference sequence). The CDR3 sequence is 16 residues long. The CDR3 reads CASSLGTTTGTDTQYF. Here the CDR3 DNA reads TGTGCCAGCAGCTTAGGGACAACTACTGGCACAGATACGCAGTATTTT. The variable domain in full, completed from reference TRBV7-9 and TRBJ2-3, reads DTGVSQNPRHKITKRGQNVTFRCDPISEHNRLYWYRQTLGQGPEFLTYFQNEAQLEKSRLLSDRFSAERPKGSFSTLEIQRTEQGDSAMYLCASSLGTTTGTDTQYFGPGTRLTVL.

Note on this clone: Other DNA sequences in the sample encode the same CDR3. The genes are TRBV7-2 and TRBJ2-7; weak D call: TRBD2 (7 bases). Germline V gene sequence: CDR1 SGHTA, CDR2 FQGNSA. V shed 6 bases and J shed 4 bases, with 19 bases lying between them. This CDR3 contains 15 residues. Written as DNA, the CDR3 is TGTGCCAGCAGTCTACTTCGGGGGGCCGGGTACGAGCAGTACTTC. Translated: CASSLLRGAGYEQYF.

V is TRBV27 and J is TRBJ2-7; D may be TRBD2 (6 bases). V was cut by 2 bases and J by 3 bases, with 11 bases left in between. This CDR3 comprises 14 residues. The germline V gene has CDR1 MNHEY and CDR2 SMNVEV (reference sequence). CDR3 sequence (DNA): TGTGCCAGCAGTTTACGCGGGATGCTCTACGAGCAGTACTTC. Translated, it gives CASSLRGMLYEQYF.

The chain employs TRBV27 and TRBJ2-5, with a weak D call TRBD2 (5 bases). Near its end, the DNA agrees better with TRBJ2-7, so the J call may be wrong. Germline loops: CDR1 MNHEY, CDR2 SMNVEV (reference sequence). The CDR3 loop spans 14 amino acids. In DNA, the CDR3 is TGTGCCAGCAGTTTATCGGGAGCAAGGTACGAGCAGTACTTC. Amino acid sequence: CASSLSGARYEQYF.

This chain links TRBV28 with TRBJ2-7; tentative D call: TRBD2 (6 bases). The CDR3 consists of 11 residues. V was pared by 4 bases and J by 7 bases, with 8 bases between. Germline CDR1 reads MDHEN; CDR2 reads SYDVKM. CDR3 loop: CASSYAGEQYF. DNA for the CDR3: TGTGCCAGCAGTTACGCGGGGGAGCAGTACTTC.

The chain joins TRBV21-1 to TRBJ1-6. TRBV21-1 is a documented pseudogene. The CDR3 spans 12 residues. In nucleotides, the CDR3 is TGTGCCAGCGCCCAGGACTATTCACCCCTCCACTTT. This translates into CASAQDYSPLHF.